The subject of this entry is one T cell receptor beta chain. This entry belongs to a study of shared T cell receptors in the human thymus. Germline V gene data show CDR1 as MNHEY and CDR2 as SVGAGI. CDR3 length equals 15 residues. J lost 5 bases, V lost 5 bases, and 8 bases had no gene match. Profiled with immunoSEQ multiplex PCR; TCRdb holds only in-frame clones, not every one. The sample consists of more than 550,000 clones, 87% of them appearing once. Another study also made use of these data, one on human thymus T cells.

This clonotype was obtained from a boy under two years old with a congenital heart defect. The sequencing input was thymocytes. The chain joins TRBV6-5 to TRBJ1-2; 10 bases match TRBD1. DNA of the CDR3: TGTGCCAGCAGTACTCCGGACAGGGGGGTATATGGCTACACCTTC. Its translation: CASSTPDRGVYGYTF.